These 7 T cell receptor beta chains were sequenced from one sample in a study of T cells of healthy individuals. MiXCR, run by TCRdb on the 5' RACE reads, gives a single entry per CDR3 protein. The repertoire holds around 90,000 distinct CDR3 sequences, with about 4.8% as singletons. These TCRs come from a female donor in good health.

This clonotype was seen ten or more times. The genes are TRBV20-1 and TRBJ1-1; D remains unclear. This CDR3 is 13 amino acids long. Germline V gives CDR1 DFQATT, CDR2 SNEGSKA (reference sequence). The V and J ends lost 0 bases and 4 bases respectively, with 9 bases between them. The CDR3 loop reads CSARDNLITEAFF. CDR3 sequence (DNA): TGCAGTGCTAGAGATAATCTGATCACTGAAGCTTTCTTT.

In its sample, this clonotype was seen many times. This chain links TRBV3-1 with TRBJ2-3; 13 bases fit TRBD2. Germline CDR1 LGHDT, CDR2 YNNKEL (reference sequence). There are 16 residues in the CDR3. Unmatched junction bases numbered 6, after V lost 0 bases and J lost 9 bases. The CDR3 DNA is TGTGCCAGCAGCCAAGAACTAGCGGGAGGGCCGGAGACGCAGTATTTT. It translates to CASSQELAGGPETQYF.

This clonotype occurred many times. The chain employs TRBV29-1 and TRBJ2-3; 8 bases are shared with TRBD2. The V gene's germline CDR1 is SQVTM and CDR2 ANQGSEA. The CDR3 extends over 15 amino acids. V lost 3 bases to trimming and J lost 1 base; unmatched junction nucleotides: 6. The CDR3 DNA reads as TGCAGCGTTGAGCTAGCGACTAGCGGCACAGATACGCAGTATTTT. It translates to CSVELATSGTDTQYF.

This chain uses TRBV5-1 with TRBJ1-2; D is undetermined. V was trimmed by 4 bases and J by 3 bases, leaving 13 bases between them. Germline V CDR1 and CDR2: SGHRS, YFSETQ. The CDR3 consists of 14 residues. Written as DNA, the CDR3 is TGCGCCAGCAGCCAGACAATGACCGACTATGGCTACACCTTC. Protein sequence: CASSQTMTDYGYTF.

This clonotype turned up a few times. The rearrangement links TRBV7-9 to TRBJ1-4, with D tentatively TRBD1 (5 bases). The CDR3 contains 17 residues. V was shortened by 8 bases and J by 0 bases, with 19 bases between the two germline ends. The germline V gene encodes CDR1 SEHNR and CDR2 FQNEAQ (reference sequence). The CDR3 here is CASGSGRTGATNEKLFF. The CDR3, as DNA: TGTGCCAGCGGGTCCGGCCGGACGGGGGCAACTAATGAAAAACTGTTTTTT.

This clonotype has a count of ten or more. V usage is TRBV7-8 and J usage is TRBJ2-7; 10 bases map to TRBD2. The V gene's germline CDR1 is SGHVS and CDR2 FQNEAQ. The trim removed 5 bases at V and 3 bases at J, leaving 7 bases unmatched. The CDR3 runs to 15 residues. CDR3 region: CASSQRLAGSYEQYF. Written as DNA, the CDR3 is TGTGCCAGCAGCCAACGACTAGCGGGTAGCTACGAGCAGTACTTC.

The rearrangement uses TRBV18 and TRBJ2-5; 10 positions match TRBD1. CDR3 length: 15 amino acids. Germline assignment: CDR1 KGHSH and CDR2 LQKENI. The junction had 7 bases not matched to a gene; V was cut back by 5 bases and J by 4 bases. The CDR3 sequence: CASSADRGSRETQYF. The CDR3 DNA is TGTGCCAGCTCAGCGGACAGGGGGAGTCGAGAGACCCAGTACTTC.